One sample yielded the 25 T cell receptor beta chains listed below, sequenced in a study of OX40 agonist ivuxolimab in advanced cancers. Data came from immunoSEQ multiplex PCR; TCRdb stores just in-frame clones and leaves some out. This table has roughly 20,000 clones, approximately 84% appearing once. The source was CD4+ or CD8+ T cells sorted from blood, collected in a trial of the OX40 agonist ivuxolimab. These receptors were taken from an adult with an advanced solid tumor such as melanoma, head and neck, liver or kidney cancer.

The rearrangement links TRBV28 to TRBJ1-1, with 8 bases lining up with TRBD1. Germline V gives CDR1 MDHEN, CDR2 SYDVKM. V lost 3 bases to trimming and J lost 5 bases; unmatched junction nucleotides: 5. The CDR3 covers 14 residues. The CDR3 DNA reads TGTGCCAGCAGTTTGACACAGGGGGGGACTGAAGCTTTCTTT. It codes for CASSLTQGGTEAFF.

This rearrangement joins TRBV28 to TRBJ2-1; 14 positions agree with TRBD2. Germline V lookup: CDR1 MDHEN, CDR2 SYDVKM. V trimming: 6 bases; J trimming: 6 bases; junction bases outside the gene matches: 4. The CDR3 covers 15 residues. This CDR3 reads CASSPGTSGSNEQFF. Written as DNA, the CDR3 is TGTGCCAGCAGCCCCGGGACTAGCGGGAGCAATGAGCAGTTCTTC.

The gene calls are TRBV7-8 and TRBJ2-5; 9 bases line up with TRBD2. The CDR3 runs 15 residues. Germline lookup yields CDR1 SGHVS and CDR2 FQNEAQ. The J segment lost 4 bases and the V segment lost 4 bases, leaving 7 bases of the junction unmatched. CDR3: CASSSQREARETQYF. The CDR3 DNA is TGTGCCAGCAGCTCCCAGCGGGAGGCTCGAGAGACCCAGTACTTC.

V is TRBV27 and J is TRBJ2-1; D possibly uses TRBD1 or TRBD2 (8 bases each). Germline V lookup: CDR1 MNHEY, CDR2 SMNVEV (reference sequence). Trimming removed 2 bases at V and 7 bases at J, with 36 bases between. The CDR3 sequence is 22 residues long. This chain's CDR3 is CASSLGAGGLSVRAGVWNEQFF. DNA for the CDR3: TGTGCCAGCAGTTTAGGGGCAGGGGGCCTATCCGTTCGAGCGGGAGTATGGAATGAGCAGTTCTTC.

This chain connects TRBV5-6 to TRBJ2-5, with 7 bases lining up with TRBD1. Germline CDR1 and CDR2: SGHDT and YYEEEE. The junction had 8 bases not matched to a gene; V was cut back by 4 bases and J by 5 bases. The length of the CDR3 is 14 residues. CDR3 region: CASSLRQGGETQYF. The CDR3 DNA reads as TGTGCCAGCAGCCTACGACAGGGCGGGGAGACCCAGTACTTC. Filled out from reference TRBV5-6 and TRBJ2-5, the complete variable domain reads DAGVTQSPTHLIKTRGQQVTLRCSPKSGHDTVSWYQQALGQGPQFIFQYYEEEERQRGNFPDRFSGHQFPNYSSELNVNALLLGDSALYLCASSLRQGGETQYFGPGTRLLVL.

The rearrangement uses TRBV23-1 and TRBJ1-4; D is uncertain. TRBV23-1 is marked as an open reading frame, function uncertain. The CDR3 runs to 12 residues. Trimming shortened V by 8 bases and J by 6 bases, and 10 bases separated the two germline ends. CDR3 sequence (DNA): TGCGCCAGCCTCGGGCACGATGAAAAACTGTTTTTT. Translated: CASLGHDEKLFF.

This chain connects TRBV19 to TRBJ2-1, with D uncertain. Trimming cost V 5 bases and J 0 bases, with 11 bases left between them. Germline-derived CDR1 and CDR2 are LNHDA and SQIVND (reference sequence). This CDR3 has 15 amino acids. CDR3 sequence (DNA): TGTGCCAGTAGTCTTCACACCAGCTCCTACAATGAGCAGTTCTTC. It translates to CASSLHTSSYNEQFF. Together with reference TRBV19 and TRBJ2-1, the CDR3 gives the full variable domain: DGGITQSPKYLFRKEGQNVTLSCEQNLNHDAMYWYRQDPGQGLRLIYYSQIVNDFQKGDIAEGYSVSREKKESFPLTVTSAQKNPTAFYLCASSLHTSSYNEQFFGPGTRLTVL.

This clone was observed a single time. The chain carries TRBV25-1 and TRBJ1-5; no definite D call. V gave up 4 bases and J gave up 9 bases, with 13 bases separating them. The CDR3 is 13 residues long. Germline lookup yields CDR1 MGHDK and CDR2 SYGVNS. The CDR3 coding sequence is TGTGCCAGCAGTGTACGGGCGAACGGGCCCCAGCATTTT. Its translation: CASSVRANGPQHF.

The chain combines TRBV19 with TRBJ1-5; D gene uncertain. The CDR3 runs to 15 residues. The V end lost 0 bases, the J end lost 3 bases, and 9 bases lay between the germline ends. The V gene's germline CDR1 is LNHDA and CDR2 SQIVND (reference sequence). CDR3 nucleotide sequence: TGTGCCAGTAGTATAGATACGGGGTACAATCAGCCCCAGCATTTT. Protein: CASSIDTGYNQPQHF. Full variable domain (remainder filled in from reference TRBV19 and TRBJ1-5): DGGITQSPKYLFRKEGQNVTLSCEQNLNHDAMYWYRQDPGQGLRLIYYSQIVNDFQKGDIAEGYSVSREKKESFPLTVTSAQKNPTAFYLCASSIDTGYNQPQHFGDGTRLSIL.

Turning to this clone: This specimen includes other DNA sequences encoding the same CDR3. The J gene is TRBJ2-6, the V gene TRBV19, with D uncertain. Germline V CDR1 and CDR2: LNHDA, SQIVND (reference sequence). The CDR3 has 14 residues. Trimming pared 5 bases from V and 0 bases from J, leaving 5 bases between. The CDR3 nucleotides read TGTGCCAGTAGTGTCGTCTCTGGGGCCAACGTCCTGACTTTC. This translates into CASSVVSGANVLTF.

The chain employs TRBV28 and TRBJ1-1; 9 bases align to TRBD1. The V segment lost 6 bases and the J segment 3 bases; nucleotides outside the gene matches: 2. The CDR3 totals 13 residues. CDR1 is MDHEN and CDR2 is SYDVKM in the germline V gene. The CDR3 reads CASRGQGDTEAFF. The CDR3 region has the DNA TGTGCCAGCAGGGGACAGGGAGACACTGAAGCTTTCTTT.

Here the CDR3 reads CASSLGDRGYEQYF. CDR3 bases: TGTGCCAGCAGCTTAGGGGACAGGGGCTACGAGCAGTACTTC. This chain links TRBV11-2 with TRBJ2-5; 10 nucleotides match TRBD1. Gene TRBJ2-7 matches the end of the DNA better, so the J call may be wrong. CDR1 SGHAT and CDR2 FQNNGV come from the germline V gene. The CDR3 has 14 amino acids.

The CDR3 reads CASSSRSAGGFGETQYF. The CDR3 DNA reads TGTGCCAGCAGTTCTAGATCTGCAGGGGGTTTCGGAGAGACCCAGTACTTC. The J gene is TRBJ2-5, the V gene TRBV27; 7 nucleotides agree with TRBD1. The germline V gene has CDR1 MNHEY and CDR2 SMNVEV (reference sequence). V lost 4 bases, J lost 4 bases, and 15 bases stayed unmatched. CDR3 size: 17 residues.

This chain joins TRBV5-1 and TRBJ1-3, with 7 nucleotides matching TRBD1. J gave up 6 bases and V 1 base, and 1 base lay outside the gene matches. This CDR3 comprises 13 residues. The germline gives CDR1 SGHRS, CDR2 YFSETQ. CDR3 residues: CASSLTGENTIYF. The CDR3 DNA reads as TGCGCCAGCAGCTTGACAGGGGAAAACACCATATATTTT.

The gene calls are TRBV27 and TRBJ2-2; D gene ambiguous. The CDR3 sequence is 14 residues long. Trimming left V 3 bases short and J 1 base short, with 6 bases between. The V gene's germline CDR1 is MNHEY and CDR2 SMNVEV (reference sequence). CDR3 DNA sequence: TGTGCCAGCAGTTTGGGCGTGAACACCGGGGAGCTGTTTTTT. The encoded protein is CASSLGVNTGELFF.

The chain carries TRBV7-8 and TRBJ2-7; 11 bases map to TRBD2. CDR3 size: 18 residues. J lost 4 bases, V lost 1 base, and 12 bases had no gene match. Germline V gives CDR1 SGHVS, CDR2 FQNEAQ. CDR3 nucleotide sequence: TGTGCCAGCAGCTTAGGTCTAGCGGGAGGCCTAGTGGAATACGAGCAGTACTTC. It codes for CASSLGLAGGLVEYEQYF.

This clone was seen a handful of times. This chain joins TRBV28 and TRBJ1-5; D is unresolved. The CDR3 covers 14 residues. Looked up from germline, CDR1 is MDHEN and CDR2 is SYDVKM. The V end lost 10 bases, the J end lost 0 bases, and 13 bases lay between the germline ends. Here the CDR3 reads CATLGGSSNQPQHF. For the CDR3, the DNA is TGTGCCACCCTGGGAGGTAGTAGCAATCAGCCCCAGCATTTT. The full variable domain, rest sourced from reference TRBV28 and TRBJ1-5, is DVKVTQSSRYLVKRTGEKVFLECVQDMDHENMFWYRQDPGLGLRLIYFSYDVKMKEKGDIPEGYSVSREKKERFSLILESASTNQTSMYLCATLGGSSNQPQHFGDGTRLSIL.

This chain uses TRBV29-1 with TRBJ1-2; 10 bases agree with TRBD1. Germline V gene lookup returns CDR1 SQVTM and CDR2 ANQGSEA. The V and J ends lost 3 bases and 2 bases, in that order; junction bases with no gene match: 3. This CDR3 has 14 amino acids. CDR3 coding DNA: TGCAGCGTTGATGGGGACAGGGGAAACTATGGCTACACCTTC. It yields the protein CSVDGDRGNYGYTF.

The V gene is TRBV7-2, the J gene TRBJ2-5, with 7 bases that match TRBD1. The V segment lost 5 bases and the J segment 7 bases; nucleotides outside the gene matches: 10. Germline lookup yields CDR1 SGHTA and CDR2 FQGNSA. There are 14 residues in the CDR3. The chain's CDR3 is CASSEATGSRTQYF. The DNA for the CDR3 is TGTGCCAGCAGCGAGGCGACAGGGTCCCGGACCCAGTACTTC.

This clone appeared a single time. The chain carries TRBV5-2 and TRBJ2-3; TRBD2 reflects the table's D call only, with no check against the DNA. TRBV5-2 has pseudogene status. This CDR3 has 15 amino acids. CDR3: CASSLGDSGGGTQYF. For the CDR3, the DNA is TGTGCCAGCAGCCTAGGGGACTCCGGCGGAGGTACGCAGTATTTT.

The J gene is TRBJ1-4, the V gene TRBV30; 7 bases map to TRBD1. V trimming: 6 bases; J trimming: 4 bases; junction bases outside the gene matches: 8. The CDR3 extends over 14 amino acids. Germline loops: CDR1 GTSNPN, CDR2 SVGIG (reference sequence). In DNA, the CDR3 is TGTGCCTGTACAACAGGGGCCCTTAATGAAAAACTGTTTTTT. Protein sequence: CACTTGALNEKLFF. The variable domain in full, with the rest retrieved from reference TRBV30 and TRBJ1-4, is SQTIHQWPATLVQPVGSPLSLECTVEGTSNPNLYWYRQAAGRGLQLLFYSVGIGQISSEVPQNLSASRPQDRQFILSSKKLLLSDSGFYLCACTTGALNEKLFFGSGTQLSVL.

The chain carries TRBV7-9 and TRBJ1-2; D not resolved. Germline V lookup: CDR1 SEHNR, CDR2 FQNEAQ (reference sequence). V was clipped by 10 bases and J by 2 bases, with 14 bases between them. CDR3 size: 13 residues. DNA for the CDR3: TGTGCCACCGGGAGGGCAGCAAACTATGGCTACACCTTC. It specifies CATGRAANYGYTF. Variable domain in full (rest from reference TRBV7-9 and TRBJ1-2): DTGVSQNPRHKITKRGQNVTFRCDPISEHNRLYWYRQTLGQGPEFLTYFQNEAQLEKSRLLSDRFSAERPKGSFSTLEIQRTEQGDSAMYLCATGRAANYGYTFGSGTRLTVV.

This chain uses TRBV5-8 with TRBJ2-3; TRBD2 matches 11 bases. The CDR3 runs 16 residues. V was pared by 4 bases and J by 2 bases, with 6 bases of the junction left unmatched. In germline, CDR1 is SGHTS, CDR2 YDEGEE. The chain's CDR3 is CASSPRLAGNTDTQYF. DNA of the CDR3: TGTGCCAGCAGCCCCCGACTAGCGGGAAACACAGATACGCAGTATTTT.

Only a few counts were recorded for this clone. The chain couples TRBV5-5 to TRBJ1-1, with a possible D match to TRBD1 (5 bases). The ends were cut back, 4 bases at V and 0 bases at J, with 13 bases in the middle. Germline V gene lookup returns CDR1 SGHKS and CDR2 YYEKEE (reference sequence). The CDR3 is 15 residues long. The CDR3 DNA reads TGTGCCAGCAGCCCGGGGACCGCAATGAACACTGAAGCTTTCTTT. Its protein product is CASSPGTAMNTEAFF.

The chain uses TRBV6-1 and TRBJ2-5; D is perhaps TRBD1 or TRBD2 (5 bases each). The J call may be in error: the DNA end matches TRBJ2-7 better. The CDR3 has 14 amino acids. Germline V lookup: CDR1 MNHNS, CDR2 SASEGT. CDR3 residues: CASSEVGPRGEQYF. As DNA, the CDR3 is TGTGCCAGCAGTGAAGTGGGACCCCGAGGCGAGCAGTACTTC.